The rows below give T cell receptor beta chains drawn from one sample of a study of T cell responses to AZD1222 COVID-19 vaccine. The protocol was immunoSEQ multiplex PCR, while the TCRdb copy is restricted to in-frame clones and leaves out a portion. The sample shows roughly 180,000 clones, 94% of them seen only once. This specimen consisted of peripheral blood, obtained on day 0 of AZD1222 vaccination. Source of these receptors: an adult in good health. The CDR3 runs from the conserved cysteine through the conserved F or W. D genes are given only for firm matches. Size is omitted from some rows. Given values are once, few, many or a class for expanded clones.

TRBJ1-5	TRBD1	15	once	TRBV7-9	CASSSGQYSNQPQHF	TGTGCCAGCAGCTCGGGACAGTATAGCAATCAGCCCCAGCATTTT
TRBJ1-1	NA	14	NA	TRBV11-2	CASSLSGQNTEAFF	TGTGCCAGCAGCTTATCAGGTCAGAACACTGAAGCTTTCTTT
TRBJ1-1	NA	21	NA	TRBV1	CTSSQDPTGSRDRVIQTEAFF	TGCACCAGCAGCCAAGATCCTACGGGGTCCCGGGACAGGGTGATACAAACTGAAGCTTTCTTT
TRBJ1-6	TRBD1	18	once	TRBV7-2	CASSPRQGRLSYNSPLHF	TGTGCCAGCAGCCCTAGACAGGGGCGCCTCTCCTATAATTCACCCCTCCACTTT
TRBJ2-6	NA	15	NA	TRBV6-2/TRBV6-3	CASSYSAPGANVLTF	TGTGCCAGCAGTTACTCGGCTCCTGGGGCCAACGTCCTGACTTTC
TRBJ2-1	NA	15	NA	TRBV28	CASSFLLPKGNEQFF	TGTGCCAGCAGTTTTCTCCTACCTAAGGGGAATGAGCAGTTCTTC
TRBJ1-5	NA	15	NA	TRBV30	CAWSVLGPHNQPQHF	TGTGCCTGGAGTGTATTGGGCCCACACAATCAGCCCCAGCATTTT
TRBJ1-2	NA	12	NA	TRBV20-1	CSASESIYGYTF	TGCAGTGCTAGTGAGTCGATCTATGGCTACACCTTC
TRBJ2-7	NA	15	NA	TRBV3-1/TRBV3-2	CASVAGLHHRGEQYF	TGTGCCAGCGTGGCAGGCCTTCACCACAGAGGCGAGCAGTACTTC
TRBJ2-1	TRBD1	15	NA	TRBV29-1	CSAGKDRVSYNEQFF	TGCAGCGCCGGAAAGGACAGGGTCTCCTACAATGAGCAGTTCTTC
TRBJ1-3	NA	17	NA	TRBV19	CASSIESGPHSGNTIYF	TGTGCCAGTAGTATAGAATCCGGGCCCCACTCTGGAAACACCATATATTTT
TRBJ1-5	TRBD1	19	NA	TRBV6-4	CASSVETGVARYSNQPQHF	TGTGCCAGCAGTGTCGAGACAGGGGTTGCCAGATATAGCAATCAGCCCCAGCATTTT
TRBJ2-1	NA	16	NA	TRBV5-4	CASSLGKGTGYNEQFF	TGTGCCAGCAGCTTGGGGAAGGGCACAGGGTACAATGAGCAGTTCTTC
TRBJ2-7	TRBD2	12	NA	TRBV12-3/TRBV12-4	CASRRGSYEQYF	TGTGCCAGCAGGCGGGGGTCCTACGAGCAGTACTTC
TRBJ2-5	NA	11	NA	TRBV18	CASSPQETQYF	TGTGCCAGCTCACCCCAAGAGACCCAGTACTTC
TRBJ2-3	NA	12	NA	TRBV7-3	CASSVAPDTQYF	TGTGCCAGCAGCGTAGCACCAGATACGCAGTATTTT
TRBJ1-6	NA	20	NA	TRBV21-1	CASSKRMPPGQRLHNSPLHF	TGTGCCAGCAGCAAGCGGATGCCCCCGGGACAGCGTCTTCATAATTCACCCCTCCACTTT
TRBJ2-5	TRBD2	13	NA	TRBV7-9	CASRKREGETQYF	TGTGCCAGCCGCAAGCGGGAGGGAGAGACCCAGTACTTC
TRBJ2-5	NA	13	NA	TRBV30	CAWSVGVTETQYF	TGTGCCTGGAGTGTGGGGGTAACGGAGACCCAGTACTTC
TRBJ1-2	TRBD1	13	NA	TRBV7-8	CASSLAGTDGYTF	TGTGCCAGCAGCTTAGCGGGGACAGATGGCTACACCTTC
TRBJ2-7	TRBD1	13	NA	TRBV11-3	CASSLGDSYEQYF	TGTGCCAGCAGCTTAGGGGACAGCTACGAGCAGTACTTC
TRBJ2-5	NA	14	NA	TRBV3-1/TRBV3-2	CASSQTQATETQYF	TGTGCCAGCAGCCAAACACAGGCCACCGAGACCCAGTACTTC
TRBJ1-1	NA	12	NA	TRBV30	CAWSVRGGEAFF	TGTGCCTGGAGTGTACGGGGCGGTGAAGCTTTCTTT
TRBJ2-1	NA	13	NA	TRBV18	CASSPGFYNEQFF	TGTGCCAGCTCACCGGGGTTCTACAATGAGCAGTTCTTC
TRBJ2-3	TRBD2	13	NA	TRBV10-3	CAISPPGGDTQYF	TGTGCCATCAGCCCCCCCGGGGGGGATACGCAGTATTTT
TRBJ2-7	TRBD2	16	NA	TRBV24-1	CATSDTGLAEPGEQYF	TGTGCCACCAGTGATACGGGACTAGCGGAGCCCGGCGAGCAGTACTTC
TRBJ2-1	TRBD2	18	NA	TRBV6-1	CASSELAGASGTYNEQFF	TGTGCCAGCAGTGAGCTAGCGGGAGCCTCGGGGACGTACAATGAGCAGTTCTTC
TRBJ2-7	TRBD2	12	NA	TRBV5-1	CASSFGGNEQYF	TGCGCCAGCAGCTTCGGGGGGAACGAGCAGTACTTC
TRBJ1-1	NA	13	NA	TRBV12-3/TRBV12-4	CASSLVGFDEAFF	TGTGCCAGCAGTTTAGTTGGGTTCGATGAAGCTTTCTTT
TRBJ1-2	NA	13	few	TRBV3-1/TRBV3-2	CASSQVPMYGYTF	TGTGCCAGCAGCCAAGTTCCGATGTATGGCTACACCTTC
TRBJ2-5	TRBD2	15	NA	TRBV28	CASSFKLAGEETQYF	TGTGCCAGCAGTTTCAAGTTAGCGGGAGAAGAGACCCAGTACTTC
TRBJ2-7	NA	18	NA	TRBV5-5	CASSLVRDSPVRTYEQYF	TGTGCCAGCAGCTTGGTTCGGGACTCGCCCGTAAGAACCTACGAGCAGTACTTC
TRBJ2-3	NA	13	NA	TRBV27	CASSVTSTDTQYF	TGTGCCAGCAGTGTGACTAGCACAGATACGCAGTATTTT
TRBJ2-7	TRBD1	14	NA	TRBV7-9	CASSPRDRVLEQYF	TGTGCCAGCAGCCCCCGGGACAGGGTCCTGGAGCAGTACTTC
TRBJ1-4	NA	15	NA	TRBV7-9	CASSSSAVKNEKLFF	TGTGCCAGCAGCTCTTCGGCAGTGAAGAATGAAAAACTGTTTTTT
TRBJ1-1	TRBD1	14	NA	TRBV29-1	CSVEEAGGGTEAFF	TGCAGCGTTGAAGAGGCAGGGGGAGGGACTGAAGCTTTCTTT
TRBJ2-2	NA	12	NA	TRBV30	CAWSLSAGELFF	TGTGCCTGGAGTCTGAGTGCCGGGGAGCTGTTTTTT
TRBJ2-5	NA	14	NA	TRBV7-9	CASTVGTLQETQYF	TGTGCCAGCACCGTAGGGACCCTCCAAGAGACCCAGTACTTC
TRBJ1-2	NA	16	NA	TRBV7-6	CASSLGAGSANYGYTF	TGTGCCAGCAGCTTAGGAGCGGGCAGCGCAAACTATGGCTACACCTTC
TRBJ1-5	NA	18	once	TRBV28	CASSPYGDAGGADQPQHF	TGTGCCAGCAGTCCCTATGGAGATGCCGGGGGCGCGGATCAGCCCCAGCATTTT
TRBJ1-6	TRBD1	17	NA	TRBV11-2	CASSFTHRDRDGSPLHF	TGTGCCAGCAGCTTCACACACCGGGACAGGGACGGTTCACCCCTCCACTTT
TRBJ1-1	NA	15	NA	TRBV6-5	CASSYSPSMNTEAFF	TGTGCCAGCAGTTACTCTCCCTCTATGAACACTGAAGCTTTCTTT
TRBJ1-6	NA	17	NA	TRBV28	CASSLSSRLRSGSPLHF	TGTGCCAGCAGTTTATCGTCAAGGCTCCGGAGTGGTTCACCCCTCCACTTT
TRBJ2-7	NA	13	NA	TRBV18	CASGGRGSYEQYF	TGTGCCAGCGGGGGGAGAGGGTCCTACGAGCAGTACTTC
TRBJ2-1	TRBD2	17	NA	TRBV4-2	CASSKAGLAGAGGEQFF	TGTGCCAGCAGCAAGGCTGGACTAGCGGGAGCGGGAGGTGAGCAGTTCTTC
TRBJ1-2	TRBD1	15	NA	TRBV10-3	CAITTRDRGNYGYTF	TGTGCCATCACGACCAGGGACAGGGGAAATTATGGCTACACCTTC
TRBJ1-6	NA	12	NA	TRBV11-2	CASSFFSSPLHF	TGTGCCAGCAGCTTTTTTTCCTCACCCCTCCACTTT
TRBJ1-2	NA	15	once	TRBV30	CAWSEDGTRFYGYTF	TGTGCCTGGAGTGAGGACGGGACCCGCTTCTATGGCTACACCTTC
TRBJ2-3	NA	13	few	TRBV21-1	CASNLDSTDTQYF	TGTGCCAGCAACCTCGATAGCACAGATACGCAGTATTTT
TRBJ1-2	NA	11	NA	TRBV28	CASRQGLGYTF	TGTGCCAGCAGACAGGGTTTGGGCTACACCTTC
TRBJ1-2	TRBD1	18	NA	TRBV10-3	CAISEMMGQGASGSGYTF	TGTGCCATCAGTGAGATGATGGGACAGGGGGCGTCTGGTTCTGGCTACACCTTC
TRBJ1-3	NA	16	NA	TRBV9	CASSVEEGYIGNTIYF	TGTGCCAGCAGCGTGGAGGAGGGGTATATTGGAAACACCATATATTTT
TRBJ2-7	TRBD1	14	NA	TRBV9	CASSGTGPSYEQYF	TGTGCCAGCAGTGGGACAGGGCCCTCCTACGAGCAGTACTTC